The present T cell receptor (beta chain) was sequenced within a study of blood T cell repertoires in COVID-19. Study-level information: PBMCs, B-cell-depleted T cells, or T cells provided the cDNA or gDNA that made up the material.

Profiling relied on immunoSEQ multiplex PCR, and the TCRdb table lists in-frame clones only, not all of them. The profile covers fewer than 350,000 clones, with 85% to 90% appearing a single time and over 9.5% taken by the ten largest. Seattle patients were enrolled during active infection and followed longitudinally. V shed 3 bases and J shed 2 bases, with 6 bases lying between them. The V gene's germline CDR1 is KGHSH and CDR2 LQKENI. This CDR3 is built from 13 residues. This sequence originates from a woman aged 25 to 39 with COVID-19, enrolled during active disease. The V call is TRBV18, the J call TRBJ2-3, with D hard to call. Specimen: peripheral blood. In nucleotides, the CDR3 is TGTGCCAGCTCACCGTCCAACACAGATACGCAGTATTTT. Its translation: CASSPSNTDTQYF.